This TCR beta chain was found in a study of human T cells and chemical hapten exposure. Overall study findings and caveats: Expanded TCRs produced significantly more large CDR3 similarity clusters than controls did.

Time point reported: patch test 2, 6 weeks after DPC sensitization. Treatment: therapeutic diphenylcyclopropenone sensitization with weekly scalp DPC. Every donor had alopecia and was 18 to 70 years old; all were suitable for DPC. About this clonotype: Its antigen is unidentified.

Using its own MiXCR run on the RACE reads, TCRdb lists one record per CDR3 protein. The sample consists of 350,000 to 400,000 distinct CDR3 sequences, roughly 6% of them appearing once. The CDR3 consists of 20 residues. V lost 3 bases and J 1 base, leaving 27 bases between the germline ends. This chain joins TRBV12-3 or TRBV12-4 and TRBJ1-1; D is ambiguous. The source of this sequence is a woman under 30 with alopecia areata. Some clones in this sample may be carry-over from other donors' samples. Sequencing used whole blood, obtained in connection with sensitization to the hapten diphenylcyclopropenone (DPC). CDR3 sequence (DNA): TGTGCCAGCAGTTTGGCGGAACCGTTCTTTGACCCAACCCAGAACACTGAAGCTTTCTTT. Encoded protein: CASSLAEPFFDPTQNTEAFF.